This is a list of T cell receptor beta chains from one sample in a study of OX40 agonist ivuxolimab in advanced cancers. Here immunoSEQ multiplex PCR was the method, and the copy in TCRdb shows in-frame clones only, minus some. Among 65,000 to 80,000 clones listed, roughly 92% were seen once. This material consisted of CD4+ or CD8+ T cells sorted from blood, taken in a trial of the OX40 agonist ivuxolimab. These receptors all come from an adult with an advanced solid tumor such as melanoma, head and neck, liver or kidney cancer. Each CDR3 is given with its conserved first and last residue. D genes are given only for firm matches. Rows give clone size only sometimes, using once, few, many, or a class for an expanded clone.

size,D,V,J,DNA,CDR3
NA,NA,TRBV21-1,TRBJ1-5,TGTGCCAGCAGTCCCGAGGGGGGGGAGGGAGATAGCAATCAGCCCCAGCATTTT,CASSPEGGEGDSNQPQHF
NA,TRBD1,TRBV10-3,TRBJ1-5,TGTGCCATCAGAGGGACAGGTTTTGAGCCCCAGCATTTT,CAIRGTGFEPQHF
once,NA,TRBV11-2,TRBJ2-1,TGTGCCAGCAGCTTGAACTCTTTGGCTATTTACAATGAGCAGTTCTTC,CASSLNSLAIYNEQFF
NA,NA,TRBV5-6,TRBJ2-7,TGTGCCAGCAGCTTGGGAAACAGGGCCGAGCAGTACTTC,CASSLGNRAEQYF
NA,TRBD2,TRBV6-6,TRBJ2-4,TGTGCCAGCAGTTCAACGGGACTAGCCTACTTC,CASSSTGLAYF
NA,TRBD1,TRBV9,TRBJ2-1,TGTGCCAGCAGCGTTGGGGACAGCAATGAGCAGTTCTTC,CASSVGDSNEQFF
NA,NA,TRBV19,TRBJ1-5,TGTGCCAGTACGTCAGCAACTCTTAGCAATCAGCCCCAGCATTTT,CASTSATLSNQPQHF
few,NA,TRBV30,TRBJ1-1,TGTGCCTGGGGAGGCATTGGGAACACTGAAGCTTTCTTT,CAWGGIGNTEAFF
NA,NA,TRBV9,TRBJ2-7,TGTGCCAGCAGCGTAGACCAGGTGCAGTACTTC,CASSVDQVQYF
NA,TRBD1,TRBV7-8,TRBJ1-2,TGTGCCAGCAGCCCGGTCCGGACAGGGGGAACTAACTATGGCTACACCTTC,CASSPVRTGGTNYGYTF
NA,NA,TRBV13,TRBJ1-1,TGTGCCAGCAGCTTAGGCGGAAAGAACACTGAAGCTTTCTTT,CASSLGGKNTEAFF
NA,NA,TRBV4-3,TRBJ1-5,TGCGCCAGCAGCCAAGCCCACCAAGTCGAACAGCCCCAGCATTTT,CASSQAHQVEQPQHF
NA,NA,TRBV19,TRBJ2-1,TGTGCCAGTAGGGCAGGCCTCAATGAGCAGTTCTTC,CASRAGLNEQFF
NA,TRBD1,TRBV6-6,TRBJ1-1,TGTGCCAGCAGTTACTCGGGGACAGGGGTGAACACTGAAGCTTTCTTT,CASSYSGTGVNTEAFF
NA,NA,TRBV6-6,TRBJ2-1,TGTGCCAGCAGAATATCCGATGAGCAGTTCTTC,CASRISDEQFF
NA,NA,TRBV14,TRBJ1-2,TGTGCCAGCAGCCAAACCTCCATCGGGGCTGGTTATGGCTACACCTTC,CASSQTSIGAGYGYTF
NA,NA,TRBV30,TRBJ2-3,TGTGCCTGGATAAACAGGGATACAGATACGCAGTATTTT,CAWINRDTDTQYF
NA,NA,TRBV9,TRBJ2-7,TGTGCCAGCAGCGTAGCTGGGACATGGCGCTACGAGCAGTACTTC,CASSVAGTWRYEQYF
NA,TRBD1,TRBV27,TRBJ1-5,TGTGCCAGCAGCCCGGACAGGGGGCGCAGTCAGCCCCAGCATTTT,CASSPDRGRSQPQHF
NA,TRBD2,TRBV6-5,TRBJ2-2,TGTGCCAGCAGTTACAAGGGACTAGTGAGCACCGGGGAGCTGTTTTTT,CASSYKGLVSTGELFF
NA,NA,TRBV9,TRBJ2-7,TGTGCCAGCAGCGTAGGCGGGGAGAGCTCCTACGAGCAGTACTTC,CASSVGGESSYEQYF
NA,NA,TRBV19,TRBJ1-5,TGTGCCAGTAGAAGGGTTAGGAGCAATCAGCCCCAGCATTTT,CASRRVRSNQPQHF
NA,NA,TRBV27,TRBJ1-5,TGTGCCAGCAGTTTATCCGGGTGGGGAGGTCAGCCCCAGCATTTT,CASSLSGWGGQPQHF
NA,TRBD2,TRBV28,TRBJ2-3,TGTGCCAGCAGTCCCGGGACTAGCGGGGGCACAGATACGCAGTATTTT,CASSPGTSGGTDTQYF
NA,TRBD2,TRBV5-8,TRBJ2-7,TGTGCCAGCAGCTTGGCTAGCGGGGGGCTTTACGAGCAGTACTTC,CASSLASGGLYEQYF
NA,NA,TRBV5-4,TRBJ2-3,TGTGCCAGCAGCGGGGGAGGCGATACGCAGTATTTT,CASSGGGDTQYF
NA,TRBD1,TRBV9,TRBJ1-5,TGTGCCAGCAGCGTAGACCCACAGGGGGTGTATAGCAATCAGCCCCAGCATTTT,CASSVDPQGVYSNQPQHF
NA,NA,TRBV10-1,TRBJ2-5,TGCGCCAGCAGTGAGTCGGGTCAGGGAGAGCAGTACTTC,CASSESGQGEQYF
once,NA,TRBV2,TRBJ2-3,TGTGCCAGCAGTGCACAAGGGGCAGATACGCAGTATTTT,CASSAQGADTQYF
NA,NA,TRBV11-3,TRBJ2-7,TGTGCCAGCAGCTTAATTTATGAGGGTAGGGATGACTACGAGCAGTACTTC,CASSLIYEGRDDYEQYF
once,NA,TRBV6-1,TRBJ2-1,TGTGCCAGTCAACCGGGATCAGAGCAGTTCTTC,CASQPGSEQFF
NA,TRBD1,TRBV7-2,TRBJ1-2,TGTGCCAGCAGCTTAGAGGGACAGGGGGCTCGGGGCTACACCTTC,CASSLEGQGARGYTF
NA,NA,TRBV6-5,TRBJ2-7,TGTGCCAGCAGTCCCCTTGACCCCTACGAGCAGTACTTC,CASSPLDPYEQYF
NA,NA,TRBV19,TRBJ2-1,TGTGCCAGTAGTTCGGACGGTGCCTACAATGAGCAGTTCTTC,CASSSDGAYNEQFF
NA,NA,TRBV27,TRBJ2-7,TGTGCCAGCAGTTTATTCCCCCCGACAGTCCGCGATTACGAGCAGTACTTC,CASSLFPPTVRDYEQYF
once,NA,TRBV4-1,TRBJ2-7,TGCGCCAGCAGCCAAGTGGAAAGACTCTCCTACGAGCAGTACTTC,CASSQVERLSYEQYF
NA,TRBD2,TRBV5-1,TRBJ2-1,TGCGCCAGCAGCCTTACTAGCGGTACCTTCTCCTACAATGAGCAGTTCTTC,CASSLTSGTFSYNEQFF
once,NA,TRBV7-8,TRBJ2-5,TGTGCCAGCCGGCCCTGGGAAGGGTCTCAAGAGACCCAGTACTTC,CASRPWEGSQETQYF
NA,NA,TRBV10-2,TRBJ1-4,TGCGCCAGCAGTGAGTCTCGGGGCGAAAAACTGTTTTTT,CASSESRGEKLFF
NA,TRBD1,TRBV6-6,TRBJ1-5,TGTGCCAGCAGGGATCCGGGACAGCCAAATCAGCCCCAGCATTTT,CASRDPGQPNQPQHF
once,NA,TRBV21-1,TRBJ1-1,TGTGCCAGAACAGGAGGCGGCGAGGCTTTCTTT,CARTGGGEAFF
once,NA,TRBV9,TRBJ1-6,TGTGCCAGCAGCGCCGCCCGTTATAATTCACCCCTCCACTTT,CASSAARYNSPLHF
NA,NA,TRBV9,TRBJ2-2,TGTGCCAGCAGCGTGGGGACGGAGGGGCTGTTTTTT,CASSVGTEGLFF
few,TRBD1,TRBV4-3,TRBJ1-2,TGCGCCAGCAGCCAAGGGACAGGGGGCTATGGCTACACCTTC,CASSQGTGGYGYTF
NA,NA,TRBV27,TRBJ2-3,TGTGCCAGCAATATCGGGGGCCCATGGGATACGCAGTATTTT,CASNIGGPWDTQYF
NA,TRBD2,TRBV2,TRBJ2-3,TGTGCCAGTAGCGGGAGGGGGGGCACAGATACGCAGTATTTT,CASSGRGGTDTQYF
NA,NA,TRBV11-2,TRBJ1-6,TGTGCCAGCAGCTTAAGTGTCCGGGGTCATTCACCCCTCCACTTT,CASSLSVRGHSPLHF
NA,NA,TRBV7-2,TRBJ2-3,TGTGCCAGCAGCCCCCCCTTGTGGGTCCCTAGCACAGATACGCAGTATTTT,CASSPPLWVPSTDTQYF